These 17 T cell receptor beta chains came from one sample sequenced in a study of metastatic and nonmetastatic thyroid tumors. Among the patients, none had received any treatment before thyroid surgery. TCRdb reprocessed the PCR reads using MiXCR. This sample has 15,000 to 20,000 clones, with more than 10% found just once. Sample: blood. The receptors come from a female donor with papillary thyroid cancer or a benign thyroid nodule (not recorded which). Some clones in this sample may be carry-over from other donors' samples.

This clone showed up many times. This chain joins TRBV9 and TRBJ2-1, with 9 bases that match TRBD1. Germline V gene sequence: CDR1 SGDLS, CDR2 YYNGEE. This CDR3 has 16 residues. The junction had 10 bases not matched to a gene; V was cut back by 3 bases and J by 6 bases. The CDR3 sequence is CASSARSGQGRNEQFF. CDR3 coding DNA: TGTGCCAGCAGCGCCCGATCGGGACAGGGTCGCAATGAGCAGTTCTTC. The whole variable domain, remainder taken from reference TRBV9 and TRBJ2-1, is DSGVTQTPKHLITATGQRVTLRCSPRSGDLSVYWYQQSLDQGLQFLIQYYNGEERAKGNILERFSAQQFPDLHSELNLSSLELGDSALYFCASSARSGQGRNEQFFGPGTRLTVL.

The chain joins TRBV7-3 to TRBJ1-1, with TRBD1 identical over 10 bases. The V gene end was trimmed by 6 bases and the J gene end by 3 bases; junction bases not matched to a gene: 7. Germline CDR1 and CDR2: SGHTA and FQGTGA. The CDR3 extends over 15 amino acids. The CDR3 region has the DNA TGTGCCAGCAGGCCGACAGGGGGCCGGGACACTGAAGCTTTCTTT. Translating it yields CASRPTGGRDTEAFF.

This clone appeared many times. The rearrangement links TRBV20-1 to TRBJ1-1, with D possibly matching TRBD1 (6 bases). The CDR3 extends over 13 amino acids. Between the trimmed V and J ends, which lost 6 bases and 5 bases, there was a span of 16 bases. Germline lookup yields CDR1 DFQATT and CDR2 SNEGSKA (reference sequence). The CDR3 protein is CSAPQGIRTEAFF. The CDR3 DNA sequence: TGCAGTGCCCCCCAGGGGATTCGTACTGAAGCTTTCTTT.

This chain joins TRBV5-1 and TRBJ2-7, with D perhaps given as TRBD1 or TRBD2 (5 bases each). V lost 3 bases to trimming and J lost 4 bases, with 11 bases between them. CDR3 size: 13 residues. The germline V gene has CDR1 SGHRS and CDR2 YFSETQ. The CDR3 DNA follows: TGCGCCAGCAGCTCGGGGCAGCGGTACGAGCAGTACTTC. This encodes CASSSGQRYEQYF.

Ten or more counts support this clone. V is TRBV6-1 and J is TRBJ2-5; a possible D gene is TRBD1 (5 bases). CDR3 length equals 14 residues. Germline CDR1 is MNHNS and CDR2 is SASEGT. Trimming took off 3 bases at V and 1 base at J, with 9 bases between the two ends. The CDR3 sequence: CASSDMGPQETQYF. The CDR3 nucleotides are TGTGCCAGCAGTGACATGGGGCCCCAAGAGACCCAGTACTTC.

The table lists this clone with many counts. Other DNA sequences from this sample encode an identical CDR3 as well. V is TRBV20-1 and J is TRBJ1-1; tentatively, D is TRBD1 (5 bases). Germline assignment: CDR1 DFQATT and CDR2 SNEGSKA (reference sequence). The CDR3 extends over 14 amino acids. V dropped 0 bases and J dropped 0 bases, with 8 bases sitting between them. The CDR3 spells CSARDRVVNTEAFF. CDR3 sequence (DNA): TGCAGTGCTAGAGACAGGGTAGTGAACACTGAAGCTTTCTTT.

CDR3 nucleotides: TGTGCCAGTAGTATCGGGACAGGGGTCAATCAGCCCCAGCATTTT. It is translated as CASSIGTGVNQPQHF. The gene calls are TRBV19 and TRBJ1-5; 10 positions match TRBD1. V lost 3 bases to trimming and J lost 3 bases; unmatched junction nucleotides: 2. Germline CDR1 and CDR2: LNHDA and SQIVND (reference sequence). The CDR3 is 15 amino acids.

This clone was detected only a few times. This chain joins TRBV2 and TRBJ2-2, with 8 bases lining up with TRBD1. This CDR3 is built from 14 residues. CDR1 and CDR2 from the germline V gene are SNHLY and FYNNEI. J was trimmed by 8 bases and V by 7 bases; bases with no gene match: 9. The CDR3 reads CASNGRGLKGELFF. The CDR3 DNA reads TGTGCCAGCAACGGCAGGGGGCTTAAAGGGGAGCTGTTTTTT.

With respect to this clone: A junction boundary mismatches the germline segment, possibly from a read error. CDR3 residues: CASSTYSSSYEHYF. In DNA, the CDR3 is TGTGCTAGCAGCACATACAGTAGCTCCTACGAGCATTATTTC. The V and J genes are TRBV7-2 and TRBJ2-7; D is unresolved. The CDR3 loop spans 14 amino acids. Germline assignment: CDR1 SGHTA and CDR2 FQGNSA. The complete variable domain, with remaining parts taken from reference TRBV7-2 and TRBJ2-7, reads GAGVSQSPSNKVTEKGKDVELRCDPISGHTALYWYRQSLGQGLEFLIYFQGNSAPDKSGLPSDRFSAERTGGSVSTLTIQRTQQEDSAVYLCASSTYSSSYEHYFGPGTRLTVT.

This clone was seen many times. V usage is TRBV18 and J usage is TRBJ2-1; TRBD1 or TRBD2 may be the D gene (5 bases each). Trimming shortened V by 2 bases and J by 8 bases, and 16 bases separated the two germline ends. This CDR3 is 15 amino acids long. Germline CDR1 is KGHSH and CDR2 is LQKENI. This chain's CDR3 is CASSPIEGLQDEQFF. Here the CDR3 DNA reads TGTGCCAGCTCACCAATTGAGGGGCTTCAGGATGAGCAGTTCTTC. Filled out from reference TRBV18 and TRBJ2-1, the complete variable domain reads NAGVMQNPRHLVRRRGQEARLRCSPMKGHSHVYWYRQLPEEGLKFMVYLQKENIIDESGMPKERFSAEFPKEGPSILRIQQVVRGDSAAYFCASSPIEGLQDEQFFGPGTRLTVL.

This clone was seen repeatedly, ten times or more. The chain recombines TRBV3-1 with TRBJ2-6; D not resolved. The CDR3 has 13 amino acids. Germline V gene data show CDR1 as LGHDT and CDR2 as YNNKEL (reference sequence). V lost 8 bases to trimming and J lost 2 bases, with 7 bases between them. The CDR3 protein is CASLSAGANVLTF. CDR3 coding DNA: TGTGCCAGCCTGAGTGCTGGGGCCAACGTCCTGACTTTC.

This clone is categorized as large (0.1 to 1%). The chain is built from TRBV28 and TRBJ1-2; D remains unclear. Trimming removed 2 bases from V and 1 base from J, with 8 bases in between. CDR3 length: 14 residues. Germline V lookup: CDR1 MDHEN, CDR2 SYDVKM. The CDR3 bases are TGTGCCAGCAGTTTAATTCCGTATAACTATGGCTACACCTTC. Translating gives CASSLIPYNYGYTF.

This clone has ten or more counts. The V call is TRBV20-1, the J call TRBJ2-1, with 12 bases identical to TRBD2. The V gene end was trimmed by 4 bases and the J gene end by 0 bases; junction bases not matched to a gene: 4. Germline CDR1 and CDR2: DFQATT and SNEGSKA (reference sequence). The CDR3 spans 16 residues. The CDR3 DNA sequence: TGCAGTGCTATAGGACTAGCGGGGCGCTCCTACAATGAGCAGTTCTTC. Protein sequence: CSAIGLAGRSYNEQFF.

The rearrangement uses TRBV12-3 or TRBV12-4 and TRBJ1-1; D call uncertain. V was shortened by 6 bases and J by 6 bases, with 11 bases between the two germline ends. This CDR3 region has 12 residues. CDR3 loop: CASSRRTPEAFF. CDR3 sequence (DNA): TGTGCCAGCAGCCGCCGGACCCCTGAAGCTTTCTTT.

This clone has a handful of counts. V gene TRBV27 combines with J gene TRBJ2-7; TRBD1 matches at 7 bases. Germline assignment: CDR1 MNHEY and CDR2 SMNVEV (reference sequence). CDR3 length equals 12 residues. V lost 6 bases and J lost 3; bases outside the gene matches: 2. CDR3 in DNA: TGTGCCAGCAGGACAGGGATCTACGAGCAGTACTTC. Protein: CASRTGIYEQYF.

This clone was recorded at least ten times. The chain joins TRBV19 to TRBJ2-1; D call uncertain. This CDR3 is built from 15 residues. V lost 4 bases and J lost 0, with 10 bases in between. CDR1 and CDR2 from the germline V gene are LNHDA and SQIVND (reference sequence). The CDR3 region is CASSTAMSSYNEQFF. The CDR3 DNA reads TGTGCCAGTAGTACGGCGATGAGCTCCTACAATGAGCAGTTCTTC.

By share of the sample, this clone is medium-sized. The chain combines TRBV6-1 with TRBJ2-2; 11 nucleotides align to TRBD2. The germline CDR1 and CDR2 sequences are MNHNS and SASEGT. This CDR3 comprises 14 residues. After removal of 6 bases from V and 6 bases from J, the junction contained 3 bases not matched to a gene. The CDR3 protein is CASRPGLAAGELFF. In nucleotides, the CDR3 is TGTGCCAGCAGACCGGGACTAGCGGCCGGGGAGCTGTTTTTT.